These 24 T cell receptor beta chains were sequenced from one sample in a study of neurological immune-mediated disorders. TCRdb redid the calling of the 5' RACE reads with MiXCR, one entry per CDR3 protein. The sample includes 15,000 or so distinct CDR3 sequences, roughly 13% seen only once; the top ten take 41%. Sequenced material: CD8+ T cells from blood. The receptors derive from a female donor with HTLV-1-associated myelopathy (HAM/TSP).

The gene calls are TRBV14 and TRBJ1-4; D uncertain. Per germline, CDR1 SGHDN and CDR2 FVKESK. Trimming took off 4 bases at V and 4 bases at J, with 13 bases between the two ends. The CDR3 contains 15 residues. This CDR3 is CASSPSLELNEKLFF. CDR3 DNA sequence: TGTGCCAGCAGCCCATCTCTAGAACTTAATGAAAAACTGTTTTTT.

The table lists this clonotype with many counts. V and J are TRBV6-2 or TRBV6-3 and TRBJ2-5; no firm D call. Germline CDR1 is MNHEY and CDR2 is SVGEGT. This CDR3 spans 14 amino acids. V was shortened by 5 bases and J by 2 bases, with 12 bases between the two germline ends. CDR3 protein: CASSRAGPQETQYF. The CDR3 DNA reads TGTGCCAGCAGTCGGGCTGGACCGCAAGAGACCCAGTACTTC.

This clonotype has a count of ten or more. This chain links TRBV18 with TRBJ2-1; D possibly uses TRBD1 or TRBD2 (6 bases each). CDR1 and CDR2 (germline): KGHSH, LQKENI. V lost 6 bases to trimming and J lost 7 bases, with 13 bases between them. CDR3 length: 13 amino acids. The DNA for the CDR3 is TGTGCCAGCTCCCACGTAGGGGGGAATGAGCAGTTCTTC. Encoded protein: CASSHVGGNEQFF.

This clonotype was detected only a few times. The V call is TRBV19, the J call TRBJ1-4; the D gene is possibly TRBD1 (6 bases). V gave up 4 bases and J gave up 0 bases, with 15 bases separating them. CDR1 is LNHDA, CDR2 SQIVND, per germline (reference sequence). The CDR3 length is 17 residues. The CDR3 protein is CASSTGTGFPTNEKLFF. The CDR3 DNA follows: TGTGCCAGTAGTACCGGAACAGGGTTTCCAACTAATGAAAAACTGTTTTTT.

This clonotype was counted at least ten times. The chain employs TRBV4-3 and TRBJ2-3; 9 nucleotides align to TRBD2. Germline assignment: CDR1 LGHNA and CDR2 YSLEER. V lost 0 bases and J lost 3; bases outside the gene matches: 7. The CDR3 loop spans 17 amino acids. The DNA of the CDR3 is TGCGCCAGCAGCCAAGATAGAGCTAGCGGGGTTACAGATACGCAGTATTTT. Translation gives CASSQDRASGVTDTQYF.

This clonotype was seen repeatedly, ten times or more. This rearrangement joins TRBV6-1 to TRBJ2-7; D remains ambiguous. V dropped 7 bases and J dropped 0 bases, with 13 bases sitting between them. Per germline, CDR1 MNHNS and CDR2 SASEGT. The CDR3 is made up of 14 amino acids. The chain's CDR3 is CASTPGRNSYEQYF. For the CDR3, the DNA is TGTGCCAGCACCCCCGGAAGAAACTCCTACGAGCAGTACTTC.

Ten or more counts support this clonotype. This chain links TRBV7-9 with TRBJ2-7; D is undetermined. The ends were cut back, 1 base at V and 3 bases at J, with 16 bases in the middle. The CDR3 has 16 amino acids. The germline V gene has CDR1 SEHNR and CDR2 FQNEAQ (reference sequence). DNA of the CDR3: TGTGCCAGCAGCTTAGGAGACGGTTCAGTTAACTACGAGCAGTACTTC. Translating it yields CASSLGDGSVNYEQYF.

This clonotype has at least ten counts. The V and J genes are TRBV7-9 and TRBJ2-7; the D gene is possibly TRBD2 (6 bases). There are 16 residues in the CDR3. Germline V gene lookup returns CDR1 SEHNR and CDR2 FQNEAQ (reference sequence). Between the trimmed V and J ends, which lost 4 bases and 5 bases, there was a span of 21 bases. The CDR3 nucleotides are TGTGCCAGCAGCTCCCCTTTTAGGGACTCCCAAGACGAGCAGTACTTC. Its protein is CASSSPFRDSQDEQYF.

The sample holds many counts of this clonotype. CDR3 sequence: CASSSPDSVDNEQFF. The CDR3 DNA reads as TGCGCCAGCAGCTCCCCGGATTCGGTTGACAATGAGCAGTTCTTC. V usage is TRBV5-1 and J usage is TRBJ2-1; no clear D gene. The CDR3 is made up of 15 amino acids. CDR1 and CDR2 (germline): SGHRS, YFSETQ. The V gene lost 3 bases and the J gene lost 5 bases, with 15 bases spanning the gap.

This clonotype was seen many times. The V gene is TRBV6-2 or TRBV6-3, the J gene TRBJ1-2, with D possibly being TRBD1 (5 bases). The CDR3 consists of 13 residues. V lost 4 bases, J lost 4 bases, and 10 bases lay in between. Germline V gives CDR1 MNHEY, CDR2 SVGEGT. CDR3 coding DNA: TGTGCCAGCAGTTTCTCCGGGGCCTATGGCTACACCTTC. This sequence encodes CASSFSGAYGYTF.

Many counts were recorded for this clonotype. The chain combines TRBV5-1 with TRBJ1-1; D gene uncertain. The V and J ends lost 0 bases and 4 bases respectively, with 7 bases between them. This CDR3 has 13 amino acids. CDR1 and CDR2 from the germline V gene are SGHRS and YFSETQ. CDR3 loop: CASSLGAGTEAFF. DNA for the CDR3: TGCGCCAGCAGCTTGGGGGCGGGCACTGAAGCTTTCTTT.

By share, this clonotype counts as medium-sized. This rearrangement joins TRBV27 to TRBJ1-1; D gene uncertain. V lost 5 bases, J lost 6 bases, and 13 bases lay in between. This CDR3 is 13 amino acids long. The germline CDR1 and CDR2 sequences are MNHEY and SMNVEV (reference sequence). In DNA, the CDR3 is TGTGCCAGCAGTCCCCCCGGGAGGGCTGAAGCTTTCTTT. Its protein product is CASSPPGRAEAFF.

This clonotype was recorded many times. V and J are TRBV4-1 and TRBJ1-3; D is uncertain. This CDR3 spans 13 amino acids. Germline CDR1 reads MGHRA; CDR2 reads YSYEKL. Trimming removed 0 bases from V and 4 bases from J, with 4 bases in between. CDR3 sequence reads: CASSQDLGNTIYF. The CDR3 DNA sequence: TGCGCCAGCAGCCAAGATTTGGGAAACACCATATATTTT.

This clonotype was found many times. This chain joins TRBV27 and TRBJ2-7; TRBD2 might be the D (6 bases). The ends were cut back, 3 bases at V and 0 bases at J, with 9 bases in the middle. The CDR3 length is 14 residues. Germline values: CDR1 MNHEY, CDR2 SMNVEV (reference sequence). CDR3 DNA sequence: TGTGCCAGCAGTTTCCAGGGACTCTCCTACGAGCAGTACTTC. It yields the protein CASSFQGLSYEQYF.

This clonotype is medium-sized (0.01 to 0.1%). The genes are TRBV12-5 and TRBJ2-1; 8 nucleotides agree with TRBD2. CDR3 length equals 17 residues. CDR1 LGHNT and CDR2 FRNRAP come from the germline V gene. J gave up 9 bases and V 0 bases, and 13 bases lay outside the gene matches. The CDR3 sequence is CASGLVINSERGSEQFF. Written as DNA, the CDR3 is TGTGCTAGTGGTTTGGTAATAAACTCCGAGCGGGGGAGTGAGCAGTTCTTC.

This clonotype has ten or more counts. This chain joins TRBV10-3 and TRBJ2-3; D assignment may be TRBD1 or TRBD2 (5 bases each). The length of the CDR3 is 13 residues. From germline, CDR1 is ENHRY and CDR2 SYGVKD. Trimming removed 10 bases at V and 0 bases at J, with 11 bases between. CDR3 region: CATGTESTDTQYF. For the CDR3, the DNA is TGTGCCACCGGGACGGAAAGCACAGATACGCAGTATTTT.

This clonotype has at least ten counts. This sequence joins TRBV6-4 and TRBJ2-3; D is possibly TRBD2 (5 bases). In germline, CDR1 is MRHNA, CDR2 SNTAGT. The ends were cut back, 10 bases at V and 2 bases at J, with 13 bases in the middle. The CDR3 has 13 amino acids. The CDR3 bases are TGTGCCAATTCAGTCCGGGACACAGATACGCAGTATTTT. Residues: CANSVRDTDTQYF.

This clonotype was found many times. The chain joins TRBV7-6 to TRBJ1-5; D perhaps matches TRBD1 (6 bases). Trimming took 4 bases from V and 7 from J, leaving 17 bases between them. CDR1 is SGHVS, CDR2 FNYEAQ, per germline. The CDR3 runs 15 residues. In DNA form, the CDR3 reads TGTGCCAGCAGCTCCTTACAGGGTGCGGAACAGCCCCAGCATTTT. Translation gives CASSSLQGAEQPQHF.

The sample holds many counts of this clonotype. The chain recombines TRBV5-1 with TRBJ2-1; 9 nucleotides line up with TRBD1. CDR1 and CDR2 from the germline V gene are SGHRS and YFSETQ. This CDR3 has 16 residues. The V segment lost 0 bases and the J segment 10 bases; nucleotides outside the gene matches: 11. CDR3 in amino acids: CASSLVAGTGLREQFF. The DNA of the CDR3 is TGCGCCAGCAGCTTGGTGGCCGGGACAGGGCTGAGGGAGCAGTTCTTC. The whole variable domain, filled in from reference TRBV5-1 and TRBJ2-1, reads KAGVTQTPRYLIKTRGQQVTLSCSPISGHRSVSWYQQTPGQGLQFLFEYFSETQRNKGNFPGRFSGRQFSNSRSEMNVSTLELGDSALYLCASSLVAGTGLREQFFGPGTRLTVL.

The gene calls are TRBV5-1 and TRBJ2-2, with 13 nucleotides matching TRBD2. CDR3 size: 15 residues. V trimming: 3 bases; J trimming: 5 bases; junction bases outside the gene matches: 1. In germline, CDR1 is SGHRS, CDR2 YFSETQ. In DNA form, the CDR3 reads TGCGCCAGCAGCTGGACTAGCGGGAGTACCGGGGAGCTGTTTTTT. Protein: CASSWTSGSTGELFF.

In its sample, this clonotype is medium-sized. This chain joins TRBV5-4 and TRBJ2-3, with D possibly being TRBD1 (6 bases). CDR1 and CDR2 from the germline V gene are SGHNT and YYREEE (reference sequence). This CDR3 region has 14 residues. V was shortened by 4 bases and J by 0 bases, with 9 bases between the two germline ends. CDR3 sequence: CASSPTGSTDTQYF. CDR3 nucleotide sequence: TGTGCCAGCAGCCCCACAGGGAGCACAGATACGCAGTATTTT.

In its sample, this clonotype was seen many times. V gene TRBV10-3 combines with J gene TRBJ2-7, with 12 bases lining up with TRBD1. From germline, CDR1 is ENHRY and CDR2 SYGVKD. V shed 9 bases, J shed 2 bases, and the junction held 17 bases outside the gene matches. The CDR3 has 18 residues. CDR3 coding DNA: TGTGCCATTGGAGACGGGACAGGGGGCAGTCAGGTACCCTACGAGCAGTACTTC. Its protein product is CAIGDGTGGSQVPYEQYF.

V is TRBV3-1 and J is TRBJ2-5, with 7 bases fitting TRBD1. The CDR3 has 15 amino acids. Germline CDR1 LGHDT, CDR2 YNNKEL (reference sequence). V lost 5 bases to trimming and J lost 3 bases; unmatched junction nucleotides: 9. The CDR3 DNA reads TGTGCCAGCAGCACAGGGGTCACCCCGAAAGAGACCCAGTACTTC. It translates to CASSTGVTPKETQYF.

This clonotype was seen ten or more times. The rearrangement joins TRBV2 to TRBJ2-3; 8 nucleotides line up with TRBD2. Germline-derived CDR1 and CDR2 are SNHLY and FYNNEI. The CDR3 has 20 residues. The junction had 21 bases not matched to a gene; V was cut back by 6 bases and J by 1 base. The CDR3 DNA follows: TGTGCCAGCAGATGGAACAGAGTCAATAGCGGGACGGGGGGCACAGATACGCAGTATTTT. Its protein is CASRWNRVNSGTGGTDTQYF.